This TCR beta chain is drawn from a study of CD8 T cells in Susac syndrome. The CD8+ and CD4+ T cells were isolated magnetically using a negative isolation approach, whereas the TEMRA cells were enriched by FACS. The CDR3 length is 13 residues. With 0 bases removed from V and 10 bases from J, the gap between germline ends came to 12 bases. Germline CDR1 reads LGHDT; CDR2 reads YNNKEL (reference sequence). Random hexamers primed reverse transcription of about 0.5 to 1 ug RNA. Amplification of TCR beta CDR3 across 54 Vbeta and 13 Jbeta was performed with immunoSEQ multiplex PCR. TCRdb reprocessed the immunoSEQ multiplex PCR reads with MiXCR, giving one entry per CDR3 protein. The repertoire consists of about 200,000 distinct CDR3 sequences, with around 90% occurring once and the leading ten covering about 0.1%.

The sequence was obtained from a human donor with Susac syndrome. Source material: CD4+ T cells from PBMCs. The chain recombines TRBV3-1 with TRBJ1-1; tentative D call: TRBD1 (5 bases). CDR3 in amino acids: CASSQDRGQGAFF. The CDR3 DNA sequence: TGTGCCAGCAGCCAAGATCGAGGACAAGGAGCTTTCTTT.